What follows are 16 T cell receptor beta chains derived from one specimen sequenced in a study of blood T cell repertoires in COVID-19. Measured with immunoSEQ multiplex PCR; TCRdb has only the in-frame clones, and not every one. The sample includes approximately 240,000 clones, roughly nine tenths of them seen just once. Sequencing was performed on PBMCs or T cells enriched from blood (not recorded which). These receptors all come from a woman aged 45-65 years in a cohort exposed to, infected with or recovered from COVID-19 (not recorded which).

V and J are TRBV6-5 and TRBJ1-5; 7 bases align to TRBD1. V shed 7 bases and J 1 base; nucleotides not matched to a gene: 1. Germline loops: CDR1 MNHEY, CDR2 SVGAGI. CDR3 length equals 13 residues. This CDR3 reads CASKGASNQPQHF. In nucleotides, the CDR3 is TGTGCCAGCAAGGGGGCAAGCAATCAGCCCCAGCATTTT.

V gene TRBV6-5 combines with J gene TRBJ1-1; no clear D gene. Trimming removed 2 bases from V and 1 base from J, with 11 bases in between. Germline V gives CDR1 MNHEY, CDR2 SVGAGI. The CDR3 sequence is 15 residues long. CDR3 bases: TGTGCCAGCAGTTACAGATCCCACTGGAACACTGAAGCTTTCTTT. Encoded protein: CASSYRSHWNTEAFF.

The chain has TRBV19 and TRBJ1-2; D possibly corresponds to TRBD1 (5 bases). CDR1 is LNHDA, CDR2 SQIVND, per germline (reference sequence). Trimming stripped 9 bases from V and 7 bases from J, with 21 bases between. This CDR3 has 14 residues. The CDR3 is CASADLIQGSGYTF. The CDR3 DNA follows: TGTGCCAGCGCCGACCTCATTCAGGGTAGTGGCTACACCTTC. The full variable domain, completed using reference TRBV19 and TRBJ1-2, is DGGITQSPKYLFRKEGQNVTLSCEQNLNHDAMYWYRQDPGQGLRLIYYSQIVNDFQKGDIAEGYSVSREKKESFPLTVTSAQKNPTAFYLCASADLIQGSGYTFGSGTRLTVV.

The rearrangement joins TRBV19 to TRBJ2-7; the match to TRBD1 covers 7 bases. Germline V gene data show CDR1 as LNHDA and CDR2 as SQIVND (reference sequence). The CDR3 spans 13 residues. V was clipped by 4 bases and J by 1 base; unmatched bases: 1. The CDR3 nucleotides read TGTGCCAGTAGTACGGACAGGTCCTACGAGCAGTACTTC. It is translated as CASSTDRSYEQYF.

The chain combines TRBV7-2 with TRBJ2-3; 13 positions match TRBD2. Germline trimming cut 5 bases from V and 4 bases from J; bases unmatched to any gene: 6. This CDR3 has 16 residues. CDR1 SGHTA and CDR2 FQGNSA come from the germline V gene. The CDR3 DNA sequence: TGTGCCAGCAGCCGCACTAGCGGGGGGGCGGCAGATACGCAGTATTTT. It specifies CASSRTSGGAADTQYF.

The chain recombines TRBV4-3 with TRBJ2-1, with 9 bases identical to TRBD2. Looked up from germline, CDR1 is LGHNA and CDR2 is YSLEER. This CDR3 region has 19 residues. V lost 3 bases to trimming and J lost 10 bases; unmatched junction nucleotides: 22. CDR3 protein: CASSQFPPRTAGGRGEQFF. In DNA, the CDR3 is TGCGCCAGCAGCCAGTTTCCACCCCGAACAGCGGGGGGCCGGGGAGAGCAGTTCTTC.

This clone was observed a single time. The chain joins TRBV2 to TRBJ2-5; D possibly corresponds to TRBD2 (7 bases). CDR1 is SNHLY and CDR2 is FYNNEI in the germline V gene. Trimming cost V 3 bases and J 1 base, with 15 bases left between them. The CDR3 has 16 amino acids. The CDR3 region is CASSEALRGGQETQYF. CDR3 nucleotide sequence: TGTGCCAGCAGTGAGGCCCTGAGGGGGGGCCAAGAGACCCAGTACTTC.

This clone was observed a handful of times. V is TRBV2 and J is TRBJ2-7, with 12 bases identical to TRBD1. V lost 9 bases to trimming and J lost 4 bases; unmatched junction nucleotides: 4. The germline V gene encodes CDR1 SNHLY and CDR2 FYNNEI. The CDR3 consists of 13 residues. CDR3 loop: CASGDRGQYEQYF. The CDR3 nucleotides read TGTGCCAGTGGGGACAGGGGGCAGTACGAGCAGTACTTC.

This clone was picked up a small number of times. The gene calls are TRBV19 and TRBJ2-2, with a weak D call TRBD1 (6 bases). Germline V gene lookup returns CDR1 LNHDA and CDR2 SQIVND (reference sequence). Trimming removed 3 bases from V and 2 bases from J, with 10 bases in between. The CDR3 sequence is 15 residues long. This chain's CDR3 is CASSIPRGNTGELFF. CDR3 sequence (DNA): TGTGCCAGTAGTATCCCCAGGGGTAACACCGGGGAGCTGTTTTTT.

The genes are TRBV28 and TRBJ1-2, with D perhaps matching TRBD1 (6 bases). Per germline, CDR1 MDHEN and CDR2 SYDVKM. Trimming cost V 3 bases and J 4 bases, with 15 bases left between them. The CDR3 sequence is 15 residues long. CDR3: CASSLGATQGYGYTF. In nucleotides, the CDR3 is TGTGCCAGCAGTTTGGGGGCGACTCAGGGCTATGGCTACACCTTC.

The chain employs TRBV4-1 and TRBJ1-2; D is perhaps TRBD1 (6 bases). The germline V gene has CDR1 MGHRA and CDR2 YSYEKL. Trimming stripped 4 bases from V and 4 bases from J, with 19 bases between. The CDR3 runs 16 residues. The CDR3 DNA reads TGCGCCAGCAGCCGCGATGGGTCCCAGGGGACCTATGGCTACACCTTC. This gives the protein CASSRDGSQGTYGYTF.

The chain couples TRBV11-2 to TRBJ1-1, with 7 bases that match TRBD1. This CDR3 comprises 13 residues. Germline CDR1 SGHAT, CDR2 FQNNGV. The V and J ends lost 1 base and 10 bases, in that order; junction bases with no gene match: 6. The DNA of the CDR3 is TGTGCCAGCAGCTTAGGACAGGGTATGGGAGCTTTCTTT. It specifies CASSLGQGMGAFF.

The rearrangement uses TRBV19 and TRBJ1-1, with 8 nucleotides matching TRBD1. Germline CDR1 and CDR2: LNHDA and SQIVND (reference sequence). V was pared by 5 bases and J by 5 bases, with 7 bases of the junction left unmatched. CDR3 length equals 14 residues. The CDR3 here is CASSVQGGFTEAFF. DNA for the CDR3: TGTGCCAGTAGTGTACAGGGGGGTTTTACTGAAGCTTTCTTT.

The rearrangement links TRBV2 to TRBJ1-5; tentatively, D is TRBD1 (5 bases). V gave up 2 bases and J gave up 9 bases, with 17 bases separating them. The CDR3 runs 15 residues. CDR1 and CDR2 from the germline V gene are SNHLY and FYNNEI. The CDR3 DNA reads TGTGCCAGCAGTGAACTCAAGGGGCCGGCGACGCCCCAGCATTTT. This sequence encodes CASSELKGPATPQHF.

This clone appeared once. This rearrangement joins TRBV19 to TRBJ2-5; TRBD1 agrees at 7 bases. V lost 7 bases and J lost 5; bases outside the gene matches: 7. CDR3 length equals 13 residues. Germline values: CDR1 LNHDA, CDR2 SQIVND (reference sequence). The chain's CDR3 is CASTEGGRETQYF. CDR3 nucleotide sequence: TGTGCCAGTACTGAAGGGGGCCGGGAGACCCAGTACTTC.

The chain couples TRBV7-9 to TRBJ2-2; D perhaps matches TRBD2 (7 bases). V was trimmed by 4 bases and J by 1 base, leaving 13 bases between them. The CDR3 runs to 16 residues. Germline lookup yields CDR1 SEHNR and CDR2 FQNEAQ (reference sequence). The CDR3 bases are TGTGCCAGCAGCTCACCGGGGGGCAGGAACACCGGGGAGCTGTTTTTT. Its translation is CASSSPGGRNTGELFF. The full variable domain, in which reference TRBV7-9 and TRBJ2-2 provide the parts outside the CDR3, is DTGVSQNPRHKITKRGQNVTFRCDPISEHNRLYWYRQTLGQGPEFLTYFQNEAQLEKSRLLSDRFSAERPKGSFSTLEIQRTEQGDSAMYLCASSSPGGRNTGELFFGEGSRLTVL.